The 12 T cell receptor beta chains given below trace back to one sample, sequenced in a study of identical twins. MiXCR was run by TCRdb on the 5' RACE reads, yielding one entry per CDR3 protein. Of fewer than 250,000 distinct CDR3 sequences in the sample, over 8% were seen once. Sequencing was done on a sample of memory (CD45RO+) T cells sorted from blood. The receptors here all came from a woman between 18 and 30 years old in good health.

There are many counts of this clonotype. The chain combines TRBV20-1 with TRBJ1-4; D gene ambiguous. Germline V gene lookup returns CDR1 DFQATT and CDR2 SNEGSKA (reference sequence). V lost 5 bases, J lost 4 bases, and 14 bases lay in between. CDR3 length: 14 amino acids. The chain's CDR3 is CSASWLGINEKLFF. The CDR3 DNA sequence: TGCAGTGCTTCCTGGCTGGGGATTAATGAAAAACTGTTTTTT.

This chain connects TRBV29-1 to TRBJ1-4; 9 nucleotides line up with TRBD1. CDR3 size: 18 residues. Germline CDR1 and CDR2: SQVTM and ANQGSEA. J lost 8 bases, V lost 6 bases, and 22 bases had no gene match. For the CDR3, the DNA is TGCAGCGTGGTCCGGGGACAGGGTTTTGGGGAAGGAGGAGAAAAACTGTTTTTT. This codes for CSVVRGQGFGEGGEKLFF.

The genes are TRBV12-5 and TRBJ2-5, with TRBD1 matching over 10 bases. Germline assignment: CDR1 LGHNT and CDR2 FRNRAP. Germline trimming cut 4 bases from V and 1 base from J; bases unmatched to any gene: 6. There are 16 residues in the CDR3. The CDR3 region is CASGSHRDRGQETQYF. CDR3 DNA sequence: TGTGCTAGTGGTTCCCACCGGGACAGGGGCCAAGAGACCCAGTACTTC.

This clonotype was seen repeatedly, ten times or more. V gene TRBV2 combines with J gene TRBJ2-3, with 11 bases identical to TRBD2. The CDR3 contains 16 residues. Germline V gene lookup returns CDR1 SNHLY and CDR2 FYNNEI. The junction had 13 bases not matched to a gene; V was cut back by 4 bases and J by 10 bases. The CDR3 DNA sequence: TGTGCCAGCAGTGGACTAGCGGGACCATACCTTGTAGCGCAGTATTTT. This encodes CASSGLAGPYLVAQYF.

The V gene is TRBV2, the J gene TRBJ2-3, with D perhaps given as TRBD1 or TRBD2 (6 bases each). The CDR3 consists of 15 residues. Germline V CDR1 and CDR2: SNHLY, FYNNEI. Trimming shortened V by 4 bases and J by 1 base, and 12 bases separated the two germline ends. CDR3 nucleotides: TGTGCCAGCAGTGTGAACGGGGGCGGCACAGATACGCAGTATTTT. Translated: CASSVNGGGTDTQYF. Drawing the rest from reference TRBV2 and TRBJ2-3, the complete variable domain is EPEVTQTPSHQVTQMGQEVILRCVPISNHLYFYWYRQILGQKVEFLVSFYNNEISEKSEIFDDQFSVERPDGSNFTLKIRSTKLEDSAMYFCASSVNGGGTDTQYFGPGTRLTVL.

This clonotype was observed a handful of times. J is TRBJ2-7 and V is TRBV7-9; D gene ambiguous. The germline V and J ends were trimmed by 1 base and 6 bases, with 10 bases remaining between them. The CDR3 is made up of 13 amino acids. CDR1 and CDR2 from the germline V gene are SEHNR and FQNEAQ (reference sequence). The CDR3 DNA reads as TGTGCCAGCAGCTTAGTATTCGGCGGCGAGCAGTACTTC. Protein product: CASSLVFGGEQYF.

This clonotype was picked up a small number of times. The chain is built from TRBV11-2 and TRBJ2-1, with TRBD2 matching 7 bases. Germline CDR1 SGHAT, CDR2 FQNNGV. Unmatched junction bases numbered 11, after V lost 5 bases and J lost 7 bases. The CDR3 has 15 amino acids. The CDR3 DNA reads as TGTGCCAGCAGCCTAGGGAGGGCTTTTGTAAATGAGCAGTTCTTC. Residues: CASSLGRAFVNEQFF.

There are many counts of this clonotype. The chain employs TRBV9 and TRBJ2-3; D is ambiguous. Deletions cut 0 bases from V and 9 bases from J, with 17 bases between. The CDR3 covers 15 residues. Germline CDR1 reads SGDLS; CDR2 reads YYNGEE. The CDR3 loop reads CASSVDHNGPGTQYF. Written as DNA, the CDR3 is TGTGCCAGCAGCGTAGACCATAACGGACCTGGGACGCAGTATTTT.

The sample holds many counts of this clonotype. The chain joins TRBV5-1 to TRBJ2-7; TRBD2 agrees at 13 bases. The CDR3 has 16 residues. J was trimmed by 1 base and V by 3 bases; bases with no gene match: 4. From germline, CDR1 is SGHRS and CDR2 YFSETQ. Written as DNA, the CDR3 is TGCGCCAGCAGCTGGGGGACTAGCGGGAATTCCTACGAGCAGTACTTC. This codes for CASSWGTSGNSYEQYF.

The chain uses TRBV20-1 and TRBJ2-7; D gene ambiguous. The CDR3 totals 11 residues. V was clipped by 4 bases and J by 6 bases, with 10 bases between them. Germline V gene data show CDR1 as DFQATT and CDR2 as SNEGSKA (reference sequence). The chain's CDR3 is CSAINRLEQYF. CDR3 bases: TGCAGTGCTATAAACAGACTCGAGCAGTACTTC.

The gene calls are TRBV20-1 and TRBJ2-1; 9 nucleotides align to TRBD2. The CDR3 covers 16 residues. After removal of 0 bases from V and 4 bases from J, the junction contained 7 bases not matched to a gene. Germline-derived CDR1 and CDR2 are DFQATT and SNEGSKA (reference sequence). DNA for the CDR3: TGCAGTGCTAGAGAGGCGGGGGGGAATTGGTACAATGAGCAGTTCTTC. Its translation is CSAREAGGNWYNEQFF.

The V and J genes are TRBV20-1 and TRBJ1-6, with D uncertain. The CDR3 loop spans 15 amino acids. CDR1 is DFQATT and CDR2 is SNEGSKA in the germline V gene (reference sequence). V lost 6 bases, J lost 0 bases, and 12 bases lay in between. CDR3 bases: TGCAGTGCCAGCCCCGCGAGCTCCTATAATTCACCCCTCCACTTT. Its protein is CSASPASSYNSPLHF.